The rows below give T cell receptor beta chains drawn from one sample of a study of blood T cell repertoires in COVID-19. Some clones are missing from TCRdb's copy, which holds only in-frame ones; the method was immunoSEQ multiplex PCR. This table has about 180,000 clones, 85% appearing once. Material: peripheral blood. These receptors all stem from a person aged 65 to 79 with COVID-19, enrolled during active disease. The CDR3 runs from the conserved cysteine through the conserved F or W. D genes are given only for firm matches. The size field is filled for only some rows; it gives once, few, many or a size class.

>-|TRBV29-1|-|TRBJ1-1
TGCAGCGTTGTAGGGACACAATTGAACACTGAAGCTTTCTTT
CSVVGTQLNTEAFF
>TRBD2|TRBV6-2/TRBV6-3|-|TRBJ2-2
TGTGCCAGCAGACCTACTAGCGGGGGAAACCATCGGGAGCTGTTTTTT
CASRPTSGGNHRELFF
>-|TRBV9|-|TRBJ2-5
TGTGCCAGCAGCGTAAGGGGGGGAGAGACCCAGTACTTC
CASSVRGGETQYF
>TRBD1|TRBV2|-|TRBJ2-6
TGTGCCAGCGTAACAGGGGACCCCTCTGGGGCCAACGTCCTGACTTTC
CASVTGDPSGANVLTF
>TRBD2|TRBV7-8|-|TRBJ2-7
TGTGCCAGCAGCTTAGGAGCGGGAGTCCCCTACGAGCAGTACTTC
CASSLGAGVPYEQYF
>TRBD1|TRBV30|-|TRBJ1-5
TGTGCCTGGAGTGTACAGGGGGGGAGCAATCAGCCCCAGCATTTT
CAWSVQGGSNQPQHF
>TRBD2|TRBV7-2|once|TRBJ2-7
TGTGCCAGCAGCTCCGGGGGGGCCTCCTACGAGCAGTACTTC
CASSSGGASYEQYF
>TRBD2|TRBV19|few|TRBJ2-5
TGTGCCAGTAGTATGGGGGGGATCCGAGAGACCCAGTACTTC
CASSMGGIRETQYF
>-|TRBV5-4|-|TRBJ2-5
TGTGCCAGCAGCTCCGCGGGGACTCCGCCAGGGGAGACCCAGTACTTC
CASSSAGTPPGETQYF
>-|TRBV29-1|-|TRBJ2-1
TGCAGCGTTGCCAGAAACAATGAGCAGTTCTTC
CSVARNNEQFF
>-|TRBV15|-|TRBJ1-1
TGTGCCACCAGCAGAGATCTAGAGGCTGAAGCTTTCTTT
CATSRDLEAEAFF
>TRBD1|TRBV28|-|TRBJ1-5
TGTGCCACCTCAGACAGGGGGGGGGAGAGGTCCCAGCATTTT
CATSDRGGERSQHF
>-|TRBV6-2/TRBV6-3|-|TRBJ2-3
TGTGCCAGCAGTTCAACTTGGGATACGCAGTATTTT
CASSSTWDTQYF
>-|TRBV7-8|-|TRBJ1-2
TGTGCCAGCAGCTTAGCGGGGGCCACTTACTATGGCTACACCTTC
CASSLAGATYYGYTF
>TRBD1|TRBV4-2|-|TRBJ2-1
TGTGCCAGCAGCCAAGATAGTCGGGACAGATGGGCTTTCTTC
CASSQDSRDRWAFF
>TRBD1|TRBV19|-|TRBJ1-5
TGTGCCAGTAGTATAACTGCAGGGGGCAGTCAGCCCCAGCATTTT
CASSITAGGSQPQHF
>TRBD2|TRBV29-1|-|TRBJ2-3
TGCAGCGTCACGGGGCGGGGGAGCACAGATACGCAGTATTTT
CSVTGRGSTDTQYF
>TRBD2|TRBV7-2|-|TRBJ2-5
TGTGCCAGCAGCTTAAGGCTAGCGGGGATCCAAGAGACCCAGTACTTC
CASSLRLAGIQETQYF
>TRBD2|TRBV7-3|-|TRBJ2-3
TGTGCCAGCAGCTTAACGTATATCATTGTGCTAGCGGGGTACACAGATACGCAGTATTTT
CASSLTYIIVLAGYTDTQYF
>-|TRBV6-5|-|TRBJ1-1
TGTGCCAGCAGGACTACAAGAGCCACTGAAGCTTTCTTT
CASRTTRATEAFF